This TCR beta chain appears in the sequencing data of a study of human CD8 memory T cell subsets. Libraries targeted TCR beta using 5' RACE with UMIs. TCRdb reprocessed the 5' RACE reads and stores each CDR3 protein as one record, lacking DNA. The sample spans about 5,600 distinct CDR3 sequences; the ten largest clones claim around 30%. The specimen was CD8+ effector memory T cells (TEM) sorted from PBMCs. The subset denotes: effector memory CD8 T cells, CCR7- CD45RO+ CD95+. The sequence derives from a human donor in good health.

CDR3: CASSVTTAGGTEAFF. V usage is TRBV9 and J usage is TRBJ1-1. The CDR3 extends over 15 amino acids. The germline gives CDR1 SGDLS, CDR2 YYNGEE. Using reference TRBV9 and TRBJ1-1 for the parts outside the CDR3, the full variable domain is DSGVTQTPKHLITATGQRVTLRCSPRSGDLSVYWYQQSLDQGLQFLIQYYNGEERAKGNILERFSAQQFPDLHSELNLSSLELGDSALYFCASSVTTAGGTEAFFGQGTRLTVV.